The present TCR beta chain was sequenced within a study of blood T cell repertoires in COVID-19. Study-level information: Specimens from acute and convalescent COVID-19 originated in the United States, Italy and Spain.

Cohorts were based on clinical histories the participants reported. Assay: immunoSEQ multiplex PCR; the TCRdb copy retains only in-frame clones and omits some. The sample lists roughly 300,000 clones, 87% occurring once. Germline V gives CDR1 LNHDA, CDR2 SQIVND (reference sequence). Trimming took off 1 base at V and 10 bases at J, with 20 bases between the two ends. This CDR3 contains 16 residues. Input material: PBMCs or T cells enriched from blood (not recorded which). This TCR came from a woman in her 30s who had recovered from COVID-19. The chain joins TRBV19 to TRBJ2-1; D possibly corresponds to TRBD2 (5 bases). Written as DNA, the CDR3 is TGTGCCAGTAGTATAGCCGACCCAGGACGGCGCGGGGAGCAGTTCTTC. It codes for CASSIADPGRRGEQFF.